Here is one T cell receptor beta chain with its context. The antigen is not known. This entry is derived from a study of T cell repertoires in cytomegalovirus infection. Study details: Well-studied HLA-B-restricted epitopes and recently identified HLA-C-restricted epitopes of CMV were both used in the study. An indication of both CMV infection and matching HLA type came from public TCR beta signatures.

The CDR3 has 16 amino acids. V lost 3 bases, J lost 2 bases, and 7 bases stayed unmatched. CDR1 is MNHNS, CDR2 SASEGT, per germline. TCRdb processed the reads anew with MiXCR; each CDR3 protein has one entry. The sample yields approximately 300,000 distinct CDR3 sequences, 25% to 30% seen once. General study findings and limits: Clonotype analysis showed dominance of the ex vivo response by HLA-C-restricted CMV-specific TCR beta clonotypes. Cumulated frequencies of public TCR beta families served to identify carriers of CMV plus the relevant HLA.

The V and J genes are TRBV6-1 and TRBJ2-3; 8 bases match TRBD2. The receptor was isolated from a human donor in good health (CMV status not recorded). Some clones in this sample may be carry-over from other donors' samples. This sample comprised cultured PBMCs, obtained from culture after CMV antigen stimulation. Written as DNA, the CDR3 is TGTGCCAGCAGTGATATAGCGGGGCTAATCACAGATACGCAGTATTTT. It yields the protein CASSDIAGLITDTQYF.